The sample holds a few counts of the clone carrying this T cell receptor beta chain. TCRdb used MiXCR to reprocess the 5' RACE reads, holding one entry per CDR3 protein. The table records some 40,000 distinct CDR3 sequences, roughly 5% of them present only once. The sample is drawn from a study of early T cells in non-severe SARS-CoV-2 infection. Study background: Chains were not paired, and sequencing was done on bulk RNA from unsorted whole blood.

The germline gives CDR1 WNHNN, CDR2 SYGVQD (reference sequence). V was clipped by 0 bases and J by 2 bases, with 8 bases between them. The CDR3 is made up of 15 amino acids. The sequencing input was whole blood. The TCR was taken from an adult who was a healthcare worker with PCR-confirmed SARS-CoV-2 infection or an uninfected control (not recorded which). This sequence joins TRBV10-1 and TRBJ2-1; perhaps TRBD2 as D (6 bases). This CDR3 is CASSESGGAYNEQFF. Written as DNA, the CDR3 is TGCGCCAGCAGTGAGTCGGGAGGTGCCTACAATGAGCAGTTCTTC.